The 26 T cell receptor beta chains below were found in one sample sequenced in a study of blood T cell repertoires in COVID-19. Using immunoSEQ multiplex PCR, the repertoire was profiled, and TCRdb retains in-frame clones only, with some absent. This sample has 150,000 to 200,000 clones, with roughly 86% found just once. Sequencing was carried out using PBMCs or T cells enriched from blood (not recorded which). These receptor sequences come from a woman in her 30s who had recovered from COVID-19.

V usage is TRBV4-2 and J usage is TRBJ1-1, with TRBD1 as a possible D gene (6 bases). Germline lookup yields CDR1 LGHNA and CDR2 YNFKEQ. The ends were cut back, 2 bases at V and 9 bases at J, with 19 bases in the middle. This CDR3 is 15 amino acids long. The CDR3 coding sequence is TGTGCCAGCAGCCAAAAAGCCAGGGGTAGTGGGCAAGCTTTCTTT. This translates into CASSQKARGSGQAFF.

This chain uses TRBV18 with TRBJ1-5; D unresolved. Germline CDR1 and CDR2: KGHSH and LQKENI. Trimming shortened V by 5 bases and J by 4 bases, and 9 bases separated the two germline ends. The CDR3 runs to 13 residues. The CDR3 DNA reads TGTGCCAGCTCATATACAGAGAATCAGCCCCAGCATTTT. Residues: CASSYTENQPQHF.

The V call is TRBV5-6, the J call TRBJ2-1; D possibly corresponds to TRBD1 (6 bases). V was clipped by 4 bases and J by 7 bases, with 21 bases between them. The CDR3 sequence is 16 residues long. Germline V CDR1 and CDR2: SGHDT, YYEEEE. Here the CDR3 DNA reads TGTGCCAGCAGCAAAGGGGGTCTAGCAGTAGGGAATGAGCAGTTCTTC. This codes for CASSKGGLAVGNEQFF.

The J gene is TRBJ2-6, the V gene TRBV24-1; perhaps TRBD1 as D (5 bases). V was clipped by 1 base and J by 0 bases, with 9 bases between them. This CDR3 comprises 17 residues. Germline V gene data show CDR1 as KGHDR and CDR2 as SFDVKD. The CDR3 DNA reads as TGTGCCACCAGTGATTTTGACAGCGTCTCTGGGGCCAACGTCCTGACTTTC. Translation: CATSDFDSVSGANVLTF.

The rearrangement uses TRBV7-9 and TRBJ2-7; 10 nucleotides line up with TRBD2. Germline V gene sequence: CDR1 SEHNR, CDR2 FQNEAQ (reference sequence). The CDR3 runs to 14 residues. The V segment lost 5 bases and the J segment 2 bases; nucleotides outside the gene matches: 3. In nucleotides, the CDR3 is TGTGCCAGCAGCCTCGGACTAGCGGCCTACGAGCAGTACTTC. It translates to CASSLGLAAYEQYF.

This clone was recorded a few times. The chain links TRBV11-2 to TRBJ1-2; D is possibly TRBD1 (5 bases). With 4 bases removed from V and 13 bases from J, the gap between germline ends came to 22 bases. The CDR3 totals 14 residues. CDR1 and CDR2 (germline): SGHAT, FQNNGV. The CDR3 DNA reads TGTGCCAGCAGCTCAGCTAGGGGTTCCCAGGCCCCCACCTTC. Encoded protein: CASSSARGSQAPTF. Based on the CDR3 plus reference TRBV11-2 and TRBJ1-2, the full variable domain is EAGVAQSPRYKIIEKRQSVAFWCNPISGHATLYWYQQILGQGPKLLIQFQNNGVVDDSQLPKDRFSAERLKGVDSTLKIQPAKLEDSAVYLCASSSARGSQAPTFGSGTRLTVV.

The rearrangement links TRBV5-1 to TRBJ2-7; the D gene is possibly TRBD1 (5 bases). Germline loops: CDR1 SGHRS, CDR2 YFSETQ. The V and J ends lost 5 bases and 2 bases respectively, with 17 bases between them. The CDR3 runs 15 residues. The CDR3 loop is CASSYSPGPTYEQYF. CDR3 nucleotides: TGCGCCAGCAGTTACTCTCCAGGGCCAACCTACGAGCAGTACTTC.

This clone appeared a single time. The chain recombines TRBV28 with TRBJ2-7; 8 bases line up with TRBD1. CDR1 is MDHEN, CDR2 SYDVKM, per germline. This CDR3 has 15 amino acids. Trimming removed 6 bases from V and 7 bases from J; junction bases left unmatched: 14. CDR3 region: CASRRRLQGAGEQYF. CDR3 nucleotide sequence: TGTGCCAGCAGGAGGCGACTTCAGGGGGCGGGAGAGCAGTACTTC.

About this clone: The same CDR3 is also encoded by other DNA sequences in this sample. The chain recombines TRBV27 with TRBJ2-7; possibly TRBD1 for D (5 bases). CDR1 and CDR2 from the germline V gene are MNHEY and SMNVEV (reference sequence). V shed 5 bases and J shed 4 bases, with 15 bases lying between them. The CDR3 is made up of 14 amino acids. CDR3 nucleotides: TGTGCCAGCAGTGTGGGGCAGAGTCAATACGAGCAGTACTTC. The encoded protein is CASSVGQSQYEQYF.

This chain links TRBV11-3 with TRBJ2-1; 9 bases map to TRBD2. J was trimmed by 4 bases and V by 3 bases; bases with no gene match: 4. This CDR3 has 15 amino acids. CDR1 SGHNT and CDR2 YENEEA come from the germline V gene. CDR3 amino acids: CASSFRLAGYNEQFF. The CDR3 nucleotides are TGTGCCAGCAGCTTTCGGCTAGCGGGATACAATGAGCAGTTCTTC.

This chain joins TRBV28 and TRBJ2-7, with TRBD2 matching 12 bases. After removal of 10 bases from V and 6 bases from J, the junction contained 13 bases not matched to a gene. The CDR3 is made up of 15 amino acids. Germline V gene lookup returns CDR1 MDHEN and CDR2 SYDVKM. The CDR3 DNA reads TGTGCCACCCACTTATCTAGCGGGGGGGGTCTCGAGCAGTACTTC. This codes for CATHLSSGGGLEQYF.

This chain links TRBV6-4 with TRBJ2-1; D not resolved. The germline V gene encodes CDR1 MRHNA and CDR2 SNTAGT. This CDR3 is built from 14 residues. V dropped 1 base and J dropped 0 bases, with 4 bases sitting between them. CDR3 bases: TGTGCCAGCAGTGACTACTACTCCTACAATGAGCAGTTCTTC. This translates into CASSDYYSYNEQFF.

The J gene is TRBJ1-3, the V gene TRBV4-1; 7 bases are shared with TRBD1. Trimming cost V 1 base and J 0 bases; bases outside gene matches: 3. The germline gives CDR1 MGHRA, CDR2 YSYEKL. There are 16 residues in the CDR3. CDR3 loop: CASSQGDSYSGNTIYF. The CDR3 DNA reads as TGCGCCAGCAGCCAAGGGGACAGTTACTCTGGAAACACCATATATTTT.

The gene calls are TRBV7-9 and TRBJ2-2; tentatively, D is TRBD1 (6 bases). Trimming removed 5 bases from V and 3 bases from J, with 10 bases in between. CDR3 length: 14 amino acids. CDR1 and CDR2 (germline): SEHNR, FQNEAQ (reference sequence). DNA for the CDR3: TGTGCCAGCAGCATGGGGGCGTACACCGGGGAGCTGTTTTTT. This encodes CASSMGAYTGELFF.

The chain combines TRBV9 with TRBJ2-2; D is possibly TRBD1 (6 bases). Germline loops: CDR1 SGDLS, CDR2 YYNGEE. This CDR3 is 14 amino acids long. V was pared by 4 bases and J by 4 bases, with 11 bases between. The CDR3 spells CASSRQELTGELFF. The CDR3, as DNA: TGTGCCAGCAGCCGACAGGAACTCACCGGGGAGCTGTTTTTT.

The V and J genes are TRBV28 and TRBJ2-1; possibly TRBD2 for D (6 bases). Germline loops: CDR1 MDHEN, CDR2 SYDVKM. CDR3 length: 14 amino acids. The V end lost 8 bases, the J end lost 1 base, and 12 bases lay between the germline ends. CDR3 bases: TGTGCCAGCCTCCCGGGAGTTTCCTACAATGAGCAGTTCTTC. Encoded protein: CASLPGVSYNEQFF.

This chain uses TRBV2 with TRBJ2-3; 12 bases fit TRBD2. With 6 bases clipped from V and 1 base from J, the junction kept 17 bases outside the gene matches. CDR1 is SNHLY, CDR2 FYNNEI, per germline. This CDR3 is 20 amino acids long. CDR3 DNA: TGTGCCAGCAGCGATCGACTAGCGGGAGAGAACTGGGACGGCACAGATACGCAGTATTTT. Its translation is CASSDRLAGENWDGTDTQYF.

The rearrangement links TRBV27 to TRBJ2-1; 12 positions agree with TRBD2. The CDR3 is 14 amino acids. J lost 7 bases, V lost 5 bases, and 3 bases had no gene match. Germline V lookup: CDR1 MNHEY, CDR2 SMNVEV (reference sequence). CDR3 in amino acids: CASSRTSGTNEQFF. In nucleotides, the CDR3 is TGTGCCAGCAGTAGGACTAGCGGGACGAATGAGCAGTTCTTC.

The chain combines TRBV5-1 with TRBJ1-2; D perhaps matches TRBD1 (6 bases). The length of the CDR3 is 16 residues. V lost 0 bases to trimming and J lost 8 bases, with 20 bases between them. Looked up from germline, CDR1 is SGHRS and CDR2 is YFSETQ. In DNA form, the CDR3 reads TGCGCCAGCAGCTTGGCCGACCGTCCCGGGGGGCCCGGCTACACCTTC. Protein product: CASSLADRPGGPGYTF.

DNA for the CDR3: TGTGCCAGCAGTGATCCCGGGACAGCTAATGAAAAACTGTTTTTT. This codes for CASSDPGTANEKLFF. This sequence joins TRBV28 and TRBJ1-4, with 7 bases fitting TRBD1. The germline V gene encodes CDR1 MDHEN and CDR2 SYDVKM. CDR3 length: 15 residues. V was clipped by 5 bases and J by 3 bases; unmatched bases: 6.

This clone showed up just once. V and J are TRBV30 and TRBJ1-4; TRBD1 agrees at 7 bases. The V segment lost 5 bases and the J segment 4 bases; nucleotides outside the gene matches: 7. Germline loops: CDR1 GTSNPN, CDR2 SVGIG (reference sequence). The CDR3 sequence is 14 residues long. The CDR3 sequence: CAWHSGQLNEKLFF. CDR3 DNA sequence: TGTGCCTGGCACTCGGGACAGCTTAATGAAAAACTGTTTTTT. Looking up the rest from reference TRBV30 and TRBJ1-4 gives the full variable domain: SQTIHQWPATLVQPVGSPLSLECTVEGTSNPNLYWYRQAAGRGLQLLFYSVGIGQISSEVPQNLSASRPQDRQFILSSKKLLLSDSGFYLCAWHSGQLNEKLFFGSGTQLSVL.

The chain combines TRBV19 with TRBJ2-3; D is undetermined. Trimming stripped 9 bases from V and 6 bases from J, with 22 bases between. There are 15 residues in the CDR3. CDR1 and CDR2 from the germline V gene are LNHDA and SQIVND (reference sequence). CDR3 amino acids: CASDNFVGSRDTQYF. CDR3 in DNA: TGTGCCAGCGATAATTTCGTAGGATCGAGGGATACGCAGTATTTT.

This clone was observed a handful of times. The CDR3 bases are TGTGCCAGCAGTGGACTGCCGGCTGGAAACACCATATATTTT. Translation: CASSGLPAGNTIYF. The V and J genes are TRBV2 and TRBJ1-3; D remains unclear. V was shortened by 4 bases and J by 2 bases, with 9 bases between the two germline ends. The CDR3 contains 14 residues. The germline CDR1 and CDR2 sequences are SNHLY and FYNNEI.

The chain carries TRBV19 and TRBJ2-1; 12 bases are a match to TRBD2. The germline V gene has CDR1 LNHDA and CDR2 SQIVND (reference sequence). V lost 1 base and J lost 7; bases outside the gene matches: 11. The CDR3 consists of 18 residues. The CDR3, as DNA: TGTGCCAGTAGTATAGGGCCCCTTCTAGCGGGAGGGCCGAATGAGCAGTTCTTC. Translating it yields CASSIGPLLAGGPNEQFF. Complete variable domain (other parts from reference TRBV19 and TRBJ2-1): DGGITQSPKYLFRKEGQNVTLSCEQNLNHDAMYWYRQDPGQGLRLIYYSQIVNDFQKGDIAEGYSVSREKKESFPLTVTSAQKNPTAFYLCASSIGPLLAGGPNEQFFGPGTRLTVL.

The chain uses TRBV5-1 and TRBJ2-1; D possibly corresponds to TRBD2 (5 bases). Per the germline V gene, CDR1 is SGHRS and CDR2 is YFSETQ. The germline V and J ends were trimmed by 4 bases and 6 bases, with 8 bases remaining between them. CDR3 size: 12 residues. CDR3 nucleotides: TGCGCCAGCAGCACCACTAGCAATGAGCAGTTCTTC. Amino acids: CASSTTSNEQFF.

CDR3 DNA sequence: TGTGCCAGCAGCCAAATCCACAGGAGCAAGGGCACCGGGGAGCTGTTTTTT. Its translation: CASSQIHRSKGTGELFF. This chain connects TRBV3-1 (or the pseudogene TRBV3-2) to TRBJ2-2, with D possibly being TRBD1 (5 bases). The CDR3 has 17 residues. Germline V lookup: CDR1 LGHDT, CDR2 YNNKEL (reference sequence). Trimming pared 2 bases from V and 4 bases from J, leaving 17 bases between.